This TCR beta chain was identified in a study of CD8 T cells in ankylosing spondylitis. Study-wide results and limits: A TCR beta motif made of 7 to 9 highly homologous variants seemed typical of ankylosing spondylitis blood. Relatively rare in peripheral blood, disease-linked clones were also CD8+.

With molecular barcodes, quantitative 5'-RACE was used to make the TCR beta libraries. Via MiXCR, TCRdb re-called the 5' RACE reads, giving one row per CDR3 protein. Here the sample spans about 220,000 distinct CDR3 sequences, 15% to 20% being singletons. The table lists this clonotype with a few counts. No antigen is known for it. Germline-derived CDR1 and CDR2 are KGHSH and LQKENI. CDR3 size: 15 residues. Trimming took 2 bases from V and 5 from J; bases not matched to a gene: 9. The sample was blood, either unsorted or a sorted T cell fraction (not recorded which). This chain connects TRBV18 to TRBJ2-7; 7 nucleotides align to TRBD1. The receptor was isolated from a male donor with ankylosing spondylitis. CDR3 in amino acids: CASSPSVTGSHEQYF. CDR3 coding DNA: TGTGCCAGCTCACCATCAGTGACAGGGAGTCACGAGCAGTACTTC.